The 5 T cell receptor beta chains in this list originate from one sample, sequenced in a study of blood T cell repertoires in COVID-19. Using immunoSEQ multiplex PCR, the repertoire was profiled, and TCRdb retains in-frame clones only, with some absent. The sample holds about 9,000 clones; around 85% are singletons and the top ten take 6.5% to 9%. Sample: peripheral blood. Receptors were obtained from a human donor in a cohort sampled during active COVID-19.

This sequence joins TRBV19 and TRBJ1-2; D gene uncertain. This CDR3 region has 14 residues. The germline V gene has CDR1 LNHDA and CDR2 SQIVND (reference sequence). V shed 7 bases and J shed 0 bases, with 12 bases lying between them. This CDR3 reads CASNPIPANYGYTF. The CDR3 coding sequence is TGTGCCAGTAATCCCATCCCAGCTAACTATGGCTACACCTTC.

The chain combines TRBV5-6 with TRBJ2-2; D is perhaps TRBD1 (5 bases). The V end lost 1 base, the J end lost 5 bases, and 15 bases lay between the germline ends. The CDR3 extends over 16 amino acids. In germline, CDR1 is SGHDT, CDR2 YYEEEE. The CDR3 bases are TGTGCCAGCAGCTTGCTCTGGCAGGGTTGGACCGGGGAGCTGTTTTTT. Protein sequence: CASSLLWQGWTGELFF.

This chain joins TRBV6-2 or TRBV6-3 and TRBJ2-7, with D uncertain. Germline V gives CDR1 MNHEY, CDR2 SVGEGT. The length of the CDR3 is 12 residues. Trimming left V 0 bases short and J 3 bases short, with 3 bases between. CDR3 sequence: CASSYSSYEQYF. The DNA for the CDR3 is TGTGCCAGCAGTTACTCCAGCTACGAGCAGTACTTC.

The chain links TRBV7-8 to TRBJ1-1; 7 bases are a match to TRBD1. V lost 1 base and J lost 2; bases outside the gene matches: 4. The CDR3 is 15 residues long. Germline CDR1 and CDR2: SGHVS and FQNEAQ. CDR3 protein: CASSLGDSKNTEAFF. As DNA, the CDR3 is TGTGCCAGCAGCTTAGGGGACAGTAAAAACACTGAAGCTTTCTTT.

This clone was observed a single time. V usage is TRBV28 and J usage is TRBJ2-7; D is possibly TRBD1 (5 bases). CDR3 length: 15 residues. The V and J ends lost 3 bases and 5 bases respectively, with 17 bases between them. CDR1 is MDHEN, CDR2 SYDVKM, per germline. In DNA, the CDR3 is TGTGCCAGCAGTTTTAATGGTGGGGCAATGAACGAGCAGTACTTC. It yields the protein CASSFNGGAMNEQYF.